Listed here is a single TCR beta chain. Germline lookup yields CDR1 SGHKS and CDR2 YYEKEE (reference sequence). The CDR3 has 15 residues. Trimming took off 5 bases at V and 3 bases at J, with 14 bases between the two ends. Original processing methods: Estimated nucleated cell counts came from reference gene primer amplification. Data came from immunoSEQ multiplex PCR; TCRdb stores just in-frame clones and leaves some out. V and J calls and clone size are as listed in that table; D and trimming were resolved from the DNA. The table has fewer than 400,000 clones, around 85% seen once. The data originate from a study of blood T cell repertoires in COVID-19. Study-wide background: Sites in the United States, Italy and Spain provided acute and convalescent COVID-19 samples. The cDNA or gDNA used as material had been derived from T cells, B-cell-depleted T cells, or PBMCs.

The chain couples TRBV5-5 to TRBJ1-4; D perhaps matches TRBD1 (6 bases). The source of this sequence is a woman between 18 and 29 years old with acute or convalescent COVID-19. The sample was peripheral blood. The CDR3 sequence: CASRPLTGANEKLFF. The CDR3 coding sequence is TGTGCCAGCAGGCCCTTGACAGGTGCTAATGAAAAACTGTTTTTT.